This TCR beta chain derives from a study of blood T cell repertoires in COVID-19. Germline CDR1 and CDR2: SGHTA and FQGTGA. Trimming took off 5 bases at V and 2 bases at J, with 17 bases between the two ends. CDR3 length: 16 amino acids. In the original processing: By means of reference gene primer amplification, nucleated cell counts were estimated. Assay: immunoSEQ multiplex PCR; the TCRdb copy retains only in-frame clones and omits some. The DNA gave D and trimming, while V, J and clone size come from that table. The sample lists around 100,000 clones, approximately 93% occurring once. Sequencing used peripheral blood. This TCR derives from a man between 50 and 59 years old with active COVID-19. V gene TRBV7-3 combines with J gene TRBJ2-3; D is possibly TRBD2 (7 bases). For the CDR3, the DNA is TGTGCCAGCAGCCCGGGAAGGGGGGGATACACAGATACGCAGTATTTT. This gives the protein CASSPGRGGYTDTQYF.